These T cell receptor beta chains were read from a single sample in a study of Ad26.COV2.S vaccination and SARS-CoV-2 variants. Clones were read by immunoSEQ multiplex PCR, and TCRdb kept only the in-frame ones, dropping some. The sample contains about 350,000 clones, roughly nine tenths of which appear only once. The sequencing used peripheral blood, collected in a trial of Ad26.COV2.S vaccine versus placebo. The receptors come from a person aged 18 to 59 who received the Ad26.COV2.S COVID-19 vaccine or a placebo. CDR3s include the opening cysteine and the closing phenylalanine or tryptophan.

v_gene: TRBV12-3/TRBV12-4
j_gene: TRBJ2-2
CDR3aa: CASSIPSAGELFF

v_gene: TRBV27
j_gene: TRBJ2-7
CDR3aa: CASSLTPGQTYEQYF

v_gene: TRBV4-3
j_gene: TRBJ1-6
CDR3aa: CASSQDDRNNSPLHF

v_gene: TRBV30
j_gene: TRBJ1-6
CDR3aa: CAWSAGQNSPLHF

v_gene: TRBV2
j_gene: TRBJ1-3
CDR3aa: CASRKDRGEGNTIYF

v_gene: TRBV5-1
j_gene: TRBJ2-1
CDR3aa: CASSLGVLSQSGHLEFF

v_gene: TRBV2
j_gene: TRBJ1-5
CDR3aa: CASRRTGKGNQPQHF

v_gene: TRBV6-6
j_gene: TRBJ2-3
CDR3aa: CASSFRTADTQYF

v_gene: TRBV11-2
j_gene: TRBJ1-2
CDR3aa: CASSFLPDRGKYGYTF

v_gene: TRBV6-5
j_gene: TRBJ1-2
CDR3aa: CASSPAGFNYGYTF

v_gene: TRBV9
j_gene: TRBJ2-7
CDR3aa: CASSADYSSYEQYF

v_gene: TRBV15
j_gene: TRBJ2-7
CDR3aa: CATSPGQAPYEQYF

v_gene: TRBV6-5
j_gene: TRBJ1-3
CDR3aa: CATGGGANSGNTIYF

v_gene: TRBV19
j_gene: TRBJ2-7
CDR3aa: CASSDFGQGPSYEQYF

v_gene: TRBV11-3
j_gene: TRBJ1-1
CDR3aa: CASSYVSRGGNTEAFF

v_gene: TRBV27
j_gene: TRBJ2-1
CDR3aa: CASSLLTYNEQFF

v_gene: TRBV15
j_gene: TRBJ1-6
CDR3aa: CATSGDRGSLHF

v_gene: TRBV29-1
j_gene: TRBJ1-4
CDR3aa: CSVGATNEKLFF

v_gene: TRBV7-2
j_gene: TRBJ1-2
CDR3aa: CASSSGTGGGNGYTF

v_gene: TRBV6-5
j_gene: TRBJ1-3
CDR3aa: CASRSWGNTIYF

v_gene: TRBV21-1
j_gene: TRBJ2-5
CDR3aa: CASSNDRGQGETQYF

v_gene: TRBV14
j_gene: TRBJ2-6
CDR3aa: CASSQTTGESSGANVLTF

v_gene: TRBV28
j_gene: TRBJ2-5
CDR3aa: CASSFASLRREKETQYF

v_gene: TRBV27
j_gene: TRBJ2-2
CDR3aa: CASSLEGGELFF

v_gene: TRBV5-5
j_gene: TRBJ2-1
CDR3aa: CASSPGTSWYNEQFF

v_gene: TRBV11-2
j_gene: TRBJ2-7
CDR3aa: CASSLDSGGAYIYEQYF

v_gene: TRBV6-1
j_gene: TRBJ1-2
CDR3aa: CASSEPGRVGYTF

v_gene: TRBV12-5
j_gene: TRBJ1-2
CDR3aa: CASGSSGQGSYTF

v_gene: TRBV5-8
j_gene: TRBJ1-4
CDR3aa: CASSFPQGRNEKLFF

v_gene: TRBV11-2
j_gene: TRBJ2-3
CDR3aa: CASSLGGTTDTQYF

v_gene: TRBV28
j_gene: TRBJ2-7
CDR3aa: CASSLWEDRQAEQYF

v_gene: TRBV6-4
j_gene: TRBJ2-1
CDR3aa: CASSDGTGDHNEQFF

v_gene: TRBV19
j_gene: TRBJ2-2
CDR3aa: CASSIVLAGAGGELFF

v_gene: TRBV12-3/TRBV12-4
j_gene: TRBJ2-5
CDR3aa: CASRTGFGETQYF

v_gene: TRBV21-1
j_gene: TRBJ1-6
CDR3aa: CASSKSAGSSYNSPLHF

v_gene: TRBV6-2/TRBV6-3
j_gene: TRBJ1-1
CDR3aa: CASSLGGPGTEAFF

v_gene: TRBV27
j_gene: TRBJ2-2
CDR3aa: CASSGAGVTGELFF

v_gene: TRBV6-1
j_gene: TRBJ2-4
CDR3aa: CASSEGPGAKTKNIQYF

v_gene: TRBV30
j_gene: TRBJ2-5
CDR3aa: CAWSVYRAAETQYF

v_gene: TRBV29-1
j_gene: TRBJ1-1
CDR3aa: CSVDPRGARTEAFF

v_gene: TRBV30
j_gene: TRBJ2-3
CDR3aa: CAWGKGTSGGVSDTQYF

v_gene: TRBV27
j_gene: TRBJ1-2
CDR3aa: CASSLRGVLFPDGYTF

v_gene: TRBV5-4
j_gene: TRBJ2-2
CDR3aa: CASSLGRAANTGELFF

v_gene: TRBV29-1
j_gene: TRBJ2-3
CDR3aa: CSVEGGVWIDTQYF

v_gene: TRBV9
j_gene: TRBJ2-7
CDR3aa: CASSVDQGPSYEQYF

v_gene: TRBV10-3
j_gene: TRBJ2-2
CDR3aa: CAISPLGSTGELFF

v_gene: TRBV18
j_gene: TRBJ1-2
CDR3aa: CASSPGTVYVYYGYTF

v_gene: TRBV28
j_gene: TRBJ1-1
CDR3aa: CASSRTGPLNTEAFF